The following is a T cell receptor beta chain sequence with its context. The target of this receptor is not known. Base quality data are lacking; no much larger clone is found one base away. Relative to germline, V is 5 bases shorter and J is 0 bases shorter, with 10 bases between their ends. The CDR3 goes from the cysteine to the phenylalanine over 14 residues. Just CDR3 DNA is preserved here, 42 bases in frame from base 1. Sequences SGHVS (CDR1) and FQNEAQ (CDR2) are obtained from the germline V gene. The sample originates from a study of OX40 agonist ivuxolimab in advanced cancers. In terms of the full investigation: Ivuxolimab, which targeted the costimulatory receptor OX40 (CD134), was an agonistic, fully human IgG2 monoclonal antibody. Intravenous ivuxolimab was administered to patients every 2 weeks at six dose levels: 0.01, 0.1, 0.3, 1.5, 3 and 10 mg/kg. Patients were allowed to have had prior anti-PD-1, anti-PD-L1 or anti-CTLA-4 therapy, and around 37% of the dose-escalation patients had previously received checkpoint inhibitors. Partial responses occurred in three dose-escalation patients: two with cutaneous melanoma and one with hepatocellular carcinoma. The paper covers the monotherapy dose-escalation part of the phase I ivuxolimab trial, which included N of about 56 patients. Peripheral TCRbeta sequencing was intended to test whether TCR sequence diversity was altered and clonal T-cell expansion was caused by ivuxolimab. The dose-escalation cohort was about 83% male with a mean age of around 64 years, ranging from roughly 23 to 80. Of the roughly 51 dose-escalation patients, hepatocellular carcinoma was present in 19, melanoma in approximately 15, renal cell carcinoma in 9 and head and neck cancer in 9. The paper as a whole reports these results and caveats: The antigen specificity of the peripheral T cells that underwent clonal expansion was not determined. On average, CD8+ T cells showed more expanded clones than CD4+ T cells after ivuxolimab. Low levels of normalized T-cell clonal expansion were also seen in some nonresponding patients. Clonal expansion of both CD4+ and CD8+ blood T cells was observed from baseline to week 6 at doses 0.1 to 3.0 mg/kg. In the 0.1-3.0 mg/kg groups, partial responders had among the lowest normalized peripheral clonal expansion, particularly in CD8+ T cells.

Genomic DNA was extracted from sorted cells for sequencing of the TCRbeta CDR3 region. The immunoSEQ Assay was used for sequencing of TCRbeta CDR3 regions. Imported from immuneACCESS, the table was reduced by TCRdb to in-frame sequences with V and J called. These copies leave out some clones; in studies compared against another copy, an unresolved V gene accounts for under half, and the cause of the remainder is not known. This sample is represented by roughly 55,000 clones; 80% of them were singletons. The ten largest account for roughly 4.2% of the sample. Patients with autoimmune disease history or receiving systemic immunosuppression were excluded from the trial. Peripheral blood for TCR sequencing was collected from all dose cohorts at baseline, on cycle 4 day 1, and on cycle 7 day 1. Samples were obtained from an open-label, multicenter, first-in-human phase I dose-escalation trial of ivuxolimab. Adults with locally advanced or metastatic melanoma, renal cell, hepatocellular, or head and neck squamous cell carcinoma were enrolled in the trial. Before TCR sequencing, CD4+ T cells and CD8+ T cells were sorted from peripheral blood as separate populations.

The rearrangement combines TRBV7-8 with TRBJ1-1; TRBD1 is perhaps the D gene, given 5 matching bases. The source of this sequence is an adult with an advanced solid tumor such as melanoma, head and neck, liver or kidney cancer. The sequences come from CD4+ or CD8+ T cells sorted from blood, collected in a trial of the OX40 agonist ivuxolimab. CDR3 sequence: CASSPGAVNTEAFF. The DNA sequence reads TGTGCCAGCAGCCCCGGGGCCGTGAACACTGAAGCTTTCTTT.